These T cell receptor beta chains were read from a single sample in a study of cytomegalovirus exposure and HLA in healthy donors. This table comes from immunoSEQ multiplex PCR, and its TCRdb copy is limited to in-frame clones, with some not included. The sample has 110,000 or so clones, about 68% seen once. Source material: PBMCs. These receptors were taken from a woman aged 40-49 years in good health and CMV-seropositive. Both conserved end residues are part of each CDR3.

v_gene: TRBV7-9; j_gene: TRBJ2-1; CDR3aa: CASSSQDRGAYNEQFF
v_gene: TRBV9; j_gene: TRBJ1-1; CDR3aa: CASSARDSANTEAFF
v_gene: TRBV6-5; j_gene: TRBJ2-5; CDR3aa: CASRDRQGARETQYF
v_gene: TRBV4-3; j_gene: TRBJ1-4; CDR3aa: CASSQDRMLRFNEKLFF
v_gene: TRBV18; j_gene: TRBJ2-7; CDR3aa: CASSPPTIYEQYF
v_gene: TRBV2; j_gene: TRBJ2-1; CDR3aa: CASGEQDFQFF
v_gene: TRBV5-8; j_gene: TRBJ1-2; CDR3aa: CASSFWTGNYGYTF
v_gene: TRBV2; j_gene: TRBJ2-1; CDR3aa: CASSELRGGYNEQFF
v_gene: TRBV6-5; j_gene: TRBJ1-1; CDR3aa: CASSRRQGGTEAFF
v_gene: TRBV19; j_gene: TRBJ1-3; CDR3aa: CASSIMGRGNTIYF
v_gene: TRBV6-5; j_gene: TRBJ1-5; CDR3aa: CASSYSGQGNQPQHF
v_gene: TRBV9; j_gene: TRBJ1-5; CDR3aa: CASATGDTINQPQHF
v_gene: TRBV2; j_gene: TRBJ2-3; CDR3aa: CASSEPWTDPITDTQYF
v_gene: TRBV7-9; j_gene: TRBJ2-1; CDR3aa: CASSPRTGLKGYNEQFF
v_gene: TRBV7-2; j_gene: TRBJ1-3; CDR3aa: CASSLVSINTIYF
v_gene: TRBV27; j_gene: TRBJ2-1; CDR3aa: CASILRGLAGSAYNEQFF
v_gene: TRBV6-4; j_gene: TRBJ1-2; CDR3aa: CASSDWAGGRPGYTF
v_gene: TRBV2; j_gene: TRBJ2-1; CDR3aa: CASHRETYNEQFF
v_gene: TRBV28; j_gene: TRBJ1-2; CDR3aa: CASSSGTSGYTF
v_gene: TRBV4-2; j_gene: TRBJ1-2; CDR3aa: CASSQVGDRGKDYGYTF
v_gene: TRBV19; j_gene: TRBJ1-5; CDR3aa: CASSTGADSNQPQHF
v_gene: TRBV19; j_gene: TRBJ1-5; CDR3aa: CASSMSNRGGDQPQHF
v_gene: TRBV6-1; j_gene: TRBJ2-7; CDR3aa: CASSEDRLYYEQYF
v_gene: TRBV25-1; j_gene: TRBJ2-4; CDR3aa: CASSKTGGGGKNIQYF
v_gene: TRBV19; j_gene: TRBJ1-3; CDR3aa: CASSGTPHSGNTIYF
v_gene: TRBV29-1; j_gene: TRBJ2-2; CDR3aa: CSVGGSGLAGVPGELFF
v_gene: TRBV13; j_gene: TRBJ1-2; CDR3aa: CASSPGPEDNYGYTF
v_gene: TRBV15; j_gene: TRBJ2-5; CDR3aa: CATSGGGTGTNRTQYF
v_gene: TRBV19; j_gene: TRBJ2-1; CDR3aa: CASTSTGPGYNEQFF
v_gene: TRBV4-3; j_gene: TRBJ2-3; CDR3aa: CASSQAWTGGRTDTQYF
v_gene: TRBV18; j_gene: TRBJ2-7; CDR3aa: CATSTDRNEQYF
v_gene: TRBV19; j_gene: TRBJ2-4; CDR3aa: CASSTMDRAKNIQYF
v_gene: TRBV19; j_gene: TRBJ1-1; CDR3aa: CASTRQGGDTEAFF
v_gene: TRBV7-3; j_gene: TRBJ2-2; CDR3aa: CASSFPRTSGTLNTGELFF
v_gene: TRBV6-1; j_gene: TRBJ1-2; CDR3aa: CASSETLSRGAFVASFTF
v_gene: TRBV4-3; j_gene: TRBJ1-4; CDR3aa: CASSQDLRNRGRGEKLFF
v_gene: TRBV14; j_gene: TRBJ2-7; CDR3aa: CASSQVSLYEQYF
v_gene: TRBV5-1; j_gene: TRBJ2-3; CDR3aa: CASSSRTSITDTQYF
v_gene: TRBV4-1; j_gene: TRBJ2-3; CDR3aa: CASSQVKRPSTDTQYF
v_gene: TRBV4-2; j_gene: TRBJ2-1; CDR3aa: CASSREAANSYNEQFF
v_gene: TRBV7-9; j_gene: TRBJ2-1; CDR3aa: CASSLVGRGTFF
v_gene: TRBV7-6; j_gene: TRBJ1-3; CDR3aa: CASSYRGWGPGNTIYF
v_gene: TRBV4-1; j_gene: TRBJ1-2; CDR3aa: CASSQEGSTVNYGYTF
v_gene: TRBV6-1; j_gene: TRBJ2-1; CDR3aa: CASTLTSGHNEQFF
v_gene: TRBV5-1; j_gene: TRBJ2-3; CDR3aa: CASSQSRQGAGTDTQYF
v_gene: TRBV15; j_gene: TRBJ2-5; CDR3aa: CATSRGGTVQETQYF
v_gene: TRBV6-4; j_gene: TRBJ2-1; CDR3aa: CASSRLAGAANEQFF
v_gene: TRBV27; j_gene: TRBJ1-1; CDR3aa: CASSPLTGLATEAFF
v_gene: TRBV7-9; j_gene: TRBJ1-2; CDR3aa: CASSRTTGNGGSYTF
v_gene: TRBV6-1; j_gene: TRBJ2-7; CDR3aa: CASSETSGGREQYF
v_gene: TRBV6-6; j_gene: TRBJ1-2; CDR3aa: CASQTQGAHGYTF
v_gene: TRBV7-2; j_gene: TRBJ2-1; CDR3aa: CASSSGQAPYNEQFF
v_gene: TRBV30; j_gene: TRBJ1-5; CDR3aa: CAWSPGTGGGQPQHF
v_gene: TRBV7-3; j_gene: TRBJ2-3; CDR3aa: CASSRGGDSTDTQYF
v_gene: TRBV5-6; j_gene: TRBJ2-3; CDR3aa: CASSFELREWDTDTQYF
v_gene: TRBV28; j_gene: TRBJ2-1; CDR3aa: CASRFTSGSWHEQFF
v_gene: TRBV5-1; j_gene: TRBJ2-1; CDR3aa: CASSLGGRASYNEQFF
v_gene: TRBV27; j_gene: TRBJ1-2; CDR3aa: CASKRATTYGYTF
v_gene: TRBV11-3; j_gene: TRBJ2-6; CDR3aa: CASSARQGAGTGANVLTF